These T cell receptor beta chains were read from a single sample in a study of cytomegalovirus exposure and HLA in healthy donors. Sequencing was performed with immunoSEQ multiplex PCR; in TCRdb, only in-frame clones are kept and a portion is missing. The table lists under 130,000 clones, 76% of them singletons, with more than 6.5% in the top ten. Sequencing was done on a sample of PBMCs. These receptors originate from a man aged 40-49 years in good health and CMV-seropositive. CDR3s include the opening cysteine and the closing phenylalanine or tryptophan. Each record gives: J gene, D gene, clone size, V gene, CDR3 protein, CDR3 DNA. The D gene is left open where the match is weak. Size values are once, few and many counts, or a class for expanded clones, and some rows have none.

TRBJ2-5 TRBD1 . TRBV11-3 CASSPRDRGRETQYF TGTGCCAGCAGCCCTCGGGACAGGGGGCGGGAGACCCAGTACTTC
TRBJ1-2 TRBD1 few TRBV29-1 CSVEAWGTGANYGYTF TGCAGCGTTGAAGCGTGGGGGACAGGGGCTAACTATGGCTACACCTTC
TRBJ2-6 . . TRBV28 CASRGAASGANGLTF TGTGCCAGCAGGGGGGCAGCCTCTGGGGCCAACGGCCTGACTTTC
TRBJ2-5 . . TRBV28 CASSVARPSREETQYF TGTGCCAGCAGTGTCGCCCGTCCATCGCGGGAAGAGACCCAGTACTTC
TRBJ2-1 . . TRBV29-1 CSVEGGRGSYNEQFF TGCAGCGTTGAAGGGGGGCGGGGGTCCTACAATGAGCAGTTCTTC
TRBJ2-1 TRBD2 . TRBV2 CASEDGDYYNEQFF TGTGCCAGCGAAGACGGGGACTACTACAATGAGCAGTTCTTC
TRBJ1-2 TRBD1 . TRBV10-3 CAISVGLGQGNSEYYGYTF TGTGCCATCAGTGTGGGTCTTGGACAGGGGAACTCCGAATACTATGGCTACACCTTC
TRBJ2-7 TRBD1 . TRBV29-1 CSVGRQGRYEQYF TGCAGCGTTGGAAGACAGGGGAGATACGAGCAGTACTTC
TRBJ1-1 TRBD1 . TRBV7-2 CASSSRQGSTEAFF TGTGCCAGCAGCTCAAGACAGGGGAGCACTGAAGCTTTCTTT
TRBJ1-1 TRBD1 . TRBV6-1 CASSSRQGTNTEAFF TGTGCCAGCAGTTCCCGACAGGGGACGAACACTGAAGCTTTCTTT
TRBJ2-7 TRBD1 . TRBV7-9 CASSPSDGDSDEQYF TGTGCCAGCAGCCCGTCGGACGGGGACAGCGACGAGCAGTACTTC
TRBJ2-7 TRBD2 . TRBV4-2 CASSQEIAGSYEQYF TGTGCCAGCAGCCAAGAGATAGCGGGGTCCTACGAGCAGTACTTC
TRBJ1-5 TRBD1 . TRBV5-5 CASSPRTGLNQPQHF TGTGCCAGCAGCCCTAGGACAGGTCTCAATCAGCCCCAGCATTTT
TRBJ2-2 TRBD2 . TRBV7-8 CASSSLGTSKGELFF TGTGCCAGCAGCTCACTCGGGACTAGCAAAGGGGAGCTGTTTTTT
TRBJ2-2 TRBD2 once TRBV7-3 CASSRTGGGTGELFF TGTGCCAGCAGCCGAACTGGGGGGGGCACCGGGGAGCTGTTTTTT
TRBJ2-5 . . TRBV7-3 CASSQGGGLQETQYF TGTGCCAGCAGCCAAGGAGGGGGCCTCCAAGAGACCCAGTACTTC
TRBJ2-6 TRBD1 . TRBV5-4 CASSSPARRDRGSGANVLTF TGTGCCAGCAGCTCGCCCGCCCGTCGGGACAGGGGGTCTGGGGCCAACGTCCTGACTTTC
TRBJ1-1 TRBD1 . TRBV5-6 CASSSPRQGQTEAFF TGTGCCAGCAGCTCGCCGAGACAGGGTCAAACTGAAGCTTTCTTT
TRBJ2-6 . . TRBV29-1 CTVSSGANVLTF TGCACCGTTTCGTCCGGGGCCAACGTCCTGACTTTC
TRBJ2-6 TRBD2 . TRBV5-4 CASSPPREGRAGANVLTF TGTGCCAGCAGCCCCCCCCGGGAGGGAAGGGCTGGGGCCAACGTCCTGACTTTC
TRBJ2-7 . . TRBV19 CASSYRAPPDEQYF TGTGCCAGTAGTTACAGGGCGCCTCCGGACGAGCAGTACTTC
TRBJ2-5 TRBD1 . TRBV7-3 CASSLIGTGRGETQYF TGTGCCAGCAGCTTAATCGGGACAGGTCGCGGGGAGACCCAGTACTTC
TRBJ1-2 . . TRBV11-3 CASSRGGGDGYTF TGTGCCAGCTCTAGGGGCGGCGGCGATGGCTACACCTTC
TRBJ2-5 . . TRBV30 CAWSVSSAETQYF TGTGCCTGGAGTGTCTCTAGCGCTGAGACCCAGTACTTC
TRBJ2-2 TRBD2 once TRBV11-3 CASSSRTSGLTGELFF TGTGCCAGCAGCTCACGGACTAGCGGGTTGACCGGGGAGCTGTTTTTT
TRBJ2-5 TRBD2 . TRBV2 CASSEARASGETQYF TGTGCCAGCAGTGAAGCGCGCGCTAGCGGAGAGACCCAGTACTTC
TRBJ2-5 TRBD2 . TRBV11-1 CASQAGGAVQETQYF TGTGCCAGCCAAGCGGGGGGAGCCGTCCAAGAGACCCAGTACTTC
TRBJ2-7 TRBD2 once TRBV2 CASSALRPSGIYEQYF TGTGCCAGCAGTGCATTAAGGCCTAGCGGTATCTACGAGCAGTACTTC
TRBJ1-1 TRBD1 . TRBV4-1 CASSRGQGPVNTEAFF TGCGCCAGCAGCCGCGGACAGGGCCCCGTGAACACTGAAGCTTTCTTT
TRBJ2-7 TRBD1 . TRBV18 CASSEPGQGSYEQYF TGTGCCAGCTCAGAACCGGGACAGGGATCCTACGAGCAGTACTTC
TRBJ1-2 TRBD1 . TRBV5-6 CASSSGQVHAYGYTF TGTGCCAGCAGTTCAGGACAGGTCCACGCTTATGGCTACACCTTC
TRBJ2-6 . . TRBV28 CASSLFGGRSGANGLTF TGTGCCAGCAGTTTATTTGGGGGGAGGTCTGGGGCCAACGGCCTGACTTTC
TRBJ2-7 TRBD1 . TRBV13 CASSRTGDEQYF TGTGCCAGCAGCCGGACAGGGGACGAGCAGTACTTC
TRBJ2-2 . . TRBV5-1 CASSPRTGDLTGELFF TGCGCCAGCAGCCCGCGTACGGGGGACCTCACCGGGGAGCTGTTTTTT
TRBJ2-7 TRBD1 . TRBV5-1 CASSVRDRGSEQYF TGCGCCAGCAGCGTCCGGGACAGGGGTAGCGAGCAGTACTTC
TRBJ2-1 TRBD2 . TRBV10-3 CAISEPYAASGYNEQFF TGTGCCATCAGTGAGCCCTACGCGGCTAGCGGATACAATGAGCAGTTCTTC
TRBJ1-2 . . TRBV30 CAGTRTVDNGYTF TGTGCCGGAACACGGACAGTTGATAATGGCTACACCTTC
TRBJ1-2 . . TRBV11-3 CASSVRGSSVYGYTF TGTGCCAGCAGCGTCAGGGGTTCCTCGGTCTATGGCTACACCTTC
TRBJ2-2 . . TRBV6-5 CASSMGTQNTGELFF TGTGCCAGCAGTATGGGGACTCAGAACACCGGGGAGCTGTTTTTT
TRBJ1-6 TRBD1 . TRBV5-1 CASSLSTGLRYNSPLHF TGCGCCAGCAGCTTGTCGACAGGGCTGCGGTATAATTCACCCCTCCACTTT
TRBJ2-4 TRBD2 . TRBV7-9 CASSLAVAGGKNSQYF TGTGCCAGCAGCTTAGCGGTCGCGGGAGGGAAAAACAGTCAGTACTTC
TRBJ2-7 . . TRBV5-4 CASSLDGGPEQYF TGTGCCAGCAGCTTGGATGGAGGGCCCGAGCAGTACTTC
TRBJ2-2 TRBD1 . TRBV15 CATSRRTGGTGELFF TGTGCCACCAGCAGGAGGACAGGGGGTACCGGGGAGCTGTTTTTT
TRBJ1-5 . . TRBV19 CASSTAGAIGNQPQHF TGTGCCAGTAGCACTGCAGGGGCCATCGGGAATCAGCCCCAGCATTTT
TRBJ1-5 . . TRBV19 CASSIDWQSNEDQPQHF TGTGCCAGTAGTATAGATTGGCAGAGTAACGAGGATCAGCCCCAGCATTTT
TRBJ1-1 . . TRBV7-3 CASSPDGRTEAFF TGTGCCAGCAGCCCCGACGGGAGGACTGAAGCTTTCTTT
TRBJ2-5 . . TRBV6-1 CASSEFALKGLWETQYF TGTGCCAGCAGTGAATTTGCCCTTAAGGGGTTGTGGGAGACCCAGTACTTC
TRBJ1-2 . . TRBV7-2 CASSPGLRIESGYTF TGTGCCAGCAGCCCTGGACTCCGCATTGAGTCTGGCTACACCTTC
TRBJ1-5 TRBD1 once TRBV5-6 CASSPGQGSANQPQHF TGTGCCAGCAGCCCCGGACAGGGAAGCGCCAATCAGCCCCAGCATTTT
TRBJ2-7 TRBD2 . TRBV19 CASSIPGTSGSYEQYF TGTGCCAGTAGTATCCCCGGGACTAGCGGGAGTTACGAGCAGTACTTC
TRBJ1-5 TRBD1 . TRBV6-5 CASSSTGGSNQPQHF TGTGCCAGCAGTTCCACAGGGGGTAGCAATCAGCCCCAGCATTTT
TRBJ2-1 TRBD2 . TRBV9 CASSVVTSGGSYNEQFF TGTGCCAGCAGCGTAGTTACTAGCGGGGGGTCCTACAATGAGCAGTTCTTC
TRBJ1-1 . . TRBV29-1 CSAGVGGNTEAFF TGCAGCGCGGGGGTAGGAGGGAATACTGAAGCTTTCTTT
TRBJ1-1 . . TRBV5-5 CASSLAERAFF TGTGCCAGCAGCTTGGCAGAAAGAGCTTTCTTT
TRBJ1-5 . once TRBV2 CASRDRSSSNQPQHF TGTGCCAGCAGAGACAGGAGCTCTAGCAATCAGCCCCAGCATTTT
TRBJ2-1 . . TRBV5-1 CASSPGAYNEQFF TGCGCCAGCAGCCCTGGGGCTTACAATGAGCAGTTCTTC
TRBJ2-6 . . TRBV28 CASSLSRQTGANGLTF TGTGCCAGCAGCCTGTCCCGTCAGACTGGGGCCAACGGCCTGACTTTC